A single T cell receptor (beta chain) is shown here with its context. Germline is not matched at one junction end, which may reflect a read error. This specimen belongs to a study of blood T cell repertoires in COVID-19. In the study's own analysis: Reference gene primer amplification in the assay estimated nucleated cell counts. Produced via immunoSEQ multiplex PCR; TCRdb's table is partial and in-frame only. V and J calls plus clone size are reproduced from that table; the DNA served to infer D and trimming. This sample has under 250,000 clones, with roughly 84% found just once. CDR1 is LGHDT and CDR2 is YNNKEL in the germline V gene (reference sequence). This CDR3 is 12 amino acids long.

The gene calls are TRBV3-1 (or the pseudogene TRBV3-2) and TRBJ1-1; the D is unclear. The clonotype originates from a woman between 25 and 40 years old who had recovered from COVID-19. The sequencing sample was made of peripheral blood. The DNA of the CDR3 is TGTGCCAGCAGCCAAGAAAACAGTGAAGCTTTCTTT. Translating it yields CASSQENSEAFF.